This paragraph reports one T cell receptor beta chain. The PCR contained 60 Vbeta and 13 Jbeta primers. Here immunoSEQ multiplex PCR was the method, and the copy in TCRdb shows in-frame clones only, minus some. The data hold about 160,000 clones, with approximately 80% observed a single time. This entry is derived from a study of cytomegalovirus exposure and HLA in healthy donors. This CDR3 has 14 residues. Germline lookup yields CDR1 MDHEN and CDR2 SYDVKM. V was clipped by 3 bases and J by 2 bases, with 8 bases between them. The J gene is TRBJ1-3, the V gene TRBV28, with D uncertain. The sample comprised PBMCs. The clonotype was recovered from a man aged 30-40 years in good health and CMV-seropositive. CDR3 nucleotides: TGTGCCAGCAGTTTCGAGGAAACTGGAAACACCATATATTTT. Translation gives CASSFEETGNTIYF.